This T cell receptor (beta chain) was sequenced for a study of T cell repertoires in cytomegalovirus infection (dated by TCRdb to the late 2010s). For context, the study as a whole: Donor HLA type was relevant to the analysis, because carriage of CMV infection together with the matching HLA type was indicated by public TCR beta signatures. Overall results and qualifications from the work: In the ex vivo response, HLA-C-restricted CMV-specific TCR beta clonotypes were dominant, and in two of eight donors the single most frequent clonotype came from this HLA-C-restricted group. In both this cohort and an independent cohort of under 450 donors, the cumulative frequency of public TCR beta family members distinguished carriers of CMV infection plus the relevant HLA type.

From the cysteine up to the phenylalanine, the CDR3 has a length of 11 residues. The only DNA kept is the CDR3, 33 bases in frame from the first base. CDR1 and CDR2 were assigned from the germline V gene as SQVTM and ANQGSEA. V lost 6 bases and J lost 7 bases, and the count of bases not matched to a germline gene is 4. About this clonotype: Its target antigen remains unknown. The sample holds no much larger clone one base away, and base qualities are not on file.

The sequencer was an Illumina HiSeq 1500. The raw public reads went through TCRdb reprocessing: fastp at Q25, MiXCR clone calling, in-frame beta chains kept. Rows matching on CDR3 protein sequence are summarized as one entry with the most common DNA and genes. This sample comprises approximately 130,000 distinct CDR3 sequences, less than 9.5% of them detected only once. 10% of the sample is in the top ten clones. This receptor was obtained from a human donor in good health (CMV status not recorded). Some clones in this sample may be carry-over from other donors' samples. Recombination joined TRBV29-1 with TRBJ1-1, with 8 central nucleotides matching TRBD1. Source material: PBMCs. The CDR3 loop reads CSVYRGNEAFF. The sequenced DNA: TGCAGCGTGTACAGGGGGAATGAAGCTTTCTTT.